The 20 T cell receptor beta chains below come from one sample, sequenced in a study of blood T cells in healthy people across ages. Combining a sample-barcoded 5' primer with a J-beta primer mix, a second PCR ran for about 6 to 12 cycles. TCRdb ran MiXCR on the 5' RACE reads and lists one entry per CDR3 protein. The table lists hundreds of thousands of distinct CDR3 sequences, roughly 26% of them singletons. The sample consisted of blood. These receptors originate from a woman aged 70-85 years in good health.

To note about this clonotype: A read error may account for a junction end that differs from germline. This chain joins TRBV7-2 and TRBJ2-1; D perhaps matches TRBD1 (5 bases). Germline V gene sequence: CDR1 SGHTA, CDR2 FQGNSA. There are 11 residues in the CDR3. The CDR3 bases are TGTGCCGGCAGCCTACAGGTTGAGCAGTTCTTC. Its translation: CAGSLQVEQFF.

This clonotype was detected a few times. Its ends do not fully match the called genes, so a read error is possible. This rearrangement joins TRBV3-1 to TRBJ2-5; TRBD2 matches 8 bases. Germline assignment: CDR1 LGHDT and CDR2 YNNKEL (reference sequence). The CDR3 is 17 amino acids. CDR3: CASSPRERELVRHEQSF. The CDR3 coding sequence is TGTGCCAGCAGCCCGCGCGAGCGGGAGTTAGTTCGGCATGAGCAGTCCTTC.

This sequence joins TRBV28 and TRBJ2-6, with D possibly TRBD1 on 5 matching bases. The CDR3 has 19 amino acids. The germline V and J ends were trimmed by 5 bases and 3 bases, with 23 bases remaining between them. CDR1 MDHEN and CDR2 SYDVKM come from the germline V gene. The CDR3 DNA follows: TGTGCCAGCAGTGGTACTTTGGACACGTTTTGGGGTGGGGCCAACGTCCTGACTTTC. Amino acid sequence: CASSGTLDTFWGGANVLTF.

This clonotype was observed a few times. The chain joins TRBV18 to TRBJ2-3; D ambiguous. With 2 bases removed from V and 5 bases from J, the gap between germline ends came to 8 bases. The CDR3 is 13 amino acids. CDR1 and CDR2 from the germline V gene are KGHSH and LQKENI. The CDR3 DNA is TGTGCCAGCTCACCATCCATGGAAGATACGCAGTATTTT. It is translated as CASSPSMEDTQYF.

The table lists this clonotype with many counts. This chain links TRBV27 with TRBJ2-1, with D perhaps being TRBD1 or TRBD2 (5 bases each). The J call may not be correct, given that the DNA end is closer to TRBJ2-7. CDR3 length equals 13 residues. Germline V gene lookup returns CDR1 MNHEY and CDR2 SMNVEV (reference sequence). CDR3 nucleotide sequence: TGTGCCAGCAGTTGGGGACGGGGCTACGAGCAGTACTTC. It specifies CASSWGRGYEQYF.

This clonotype was counted at least ten times. The chain carries TRBV9 and TRBJ2-7; 9 bases line up with TRBD2. CDR3 length: 14 residues. Germline lookup yields CDR1 SGDLS and CDR2 YYNGEE. Germline trimming cut 3 bases from V and 5 bases from J; bases unmatched to any gene: 6. CDR3 amino acids: CASSEGLADHEQYF. CDR3 bases: TGTGCCAGCAGCGAGGGACTAGCAGACCACGAGCAGTACTTC.

The chain combines TRBV9 with TRBJ2-3; 8 bases map to TRBD2. V shed 2 bases and J 8 bases; nucleotides not matched to a gene: 10. CDR3 length equals 15 residues. Looked up from germline, CDR1 is SGDLS and CDR2 is YYNGEE. The CDR3 here is CASSVGSGTGGTQYF. The CDR3, as DNA: TGTGCCAGCAGCGTCGGTAGCGGGACTGGGGGTACGCAGTATTTT.

This clonotype has only a few counts. This chain joins TRBV21-1 and TRBJ2-5; the DNA was not used to check the table's D call, TRBD1. TRBV21-1 is deemed a pseudogene. The CDR3 is made up of 16 amino acids. The CDR3 here is CASSTEDRPPRETQYF. The CDR3 nucleotides read TGTGCCAGCAGCACTGAGGACAGACCACCCCGAGAGACCCAGTACTTC.

The table lists this clonotype with many counts. The chain employs TRBV5-1 and TRBJ2-5; D is possibly TRBD2 (5 bases). CDR3 length: 13 amino acids. Between the trimmed V and J ends, which lost 2 bases and 5 bases, there was a span of 10 bases. CDR1 and CDR2 (germline): SGHRS, YFSETQ. CDR3 DNA sequence: TGCGCCAGCAGCTTAACGGGAAAGGAGACCCAGTACTTC. Amino acid sequence: CASSLTGKETQYF.

The chain has TRBV2 and TRBJ2-5; D possibly uses TRBD1 or TRBD2 (5 bases each). Germline V gives CDR1 SNHLY, CDR2 FYNNEI. CDR3 length: 14 residues. V lost 5 bases, J lost 3 bases, and 13 bases lay in between. CDR3: CASSWDGGEETQYF. The CDR3 nucleotides are TGTGCCAGCAGTTGGGATGGGGGAGAAGAGACCCAGTACTTC.

The CDR3 DNA follows: TGCAGTGCTAGTCCCGGGACAAGGGGCGCTGAGACCCAGTACTTC. Amino acid sequence: CSASPGTRGAETQYF. The chain recombines TRBV20-1 with TRBJ2-5, with D possibly being TRBD1 (6 bases). The germline V gene encodes CDR1 DFQATT and CDR2 SNEGSKA (reference sequence). The V end was cut by 3 bases, the J end by 5 bases, with 19 bases between. CDR3 length equals 15 residues.

The CDR3 bases are TGCAGTGCTAGACGTGGCTCCCTGGAGACCCAGTACTTC. Its translation is CSARRGSLETQYF. The gene calls are TRBV20-1 and TRBJ2-5; no reliable D call. Per the germline V gene, CDR1 is DFQATT and CDR2 is SNEGSKA (reference sequence). Trimming left V 2 bases short and J 5 bases short, with 12 bases between. The CDR3 has 13 amino acids.

This clonotype was detected once. The rearrangement links TRBV7-9 to TRBJ2-5, with 11 bases identical to TRBD2. The J call is uncertain, as TRBJ2-7 better fits the DNA end. CDR3 length equals 18 residues. In germline, CDR1 is SEHNR, CDR2 FQNEAQ (reference sequence). The CDR3 DNA is TGTGCCAGCAGCTCACCGGGACTAGCGGCAAAAGGGTCCTACGAGCAGTACTTC. Protein product: CASSSPGLAAKGSYEQYF.

The chain has TRBV2 and TRBJ2-5; tentatively, D is TRBD2 (6 bases). With the DNA end fitting TRBJ2-1 better, the J assignment may be wrong. The CDR3 is 13 residues long. Per the germline V gene, CDR1 is SNHLY and CDR2 is FYNNEI. This chain's CDR3 is CASSVIGEAEQFF. The CDR3, as DNA: TGTGCCAGCAGTGTAATTGGGGAGGCGGAGCAGTTCTTC.

This chain joins TRBV7-3 and TRBJ2-2; the D is unclear. CDR1 is SGHTA and CDR2 is FQGTGA in the germline V gene. V was trimmed by 5 bases and J by 1 base, leaving 8 bases between them. The CDR3 consists of 14 residues. In DNA, the CDR3 is TGTGCCAGCAGCCTCGGTCGGAACACCGGGGAGCTGTTTTTT. Translating it yields CASSLGRNTGELFF.

The chain has TRBV18 and TRBJ2-5; TRBD1 matches at 9 bases. The J call is in doubt because the DNA end fits TRBJ2-7 better. Germline V gene lookup returns CDR1 KGHSH and CDR2 LQKENI. The CDR3 has 15 amino acids. The CDR3 spells CASSPGQGKRHEQYF. The CDR3 DNA is TGTGCCAGCTCACCAGGACAGGGGAAAAGGCACGAGCAGTACTTC.

The gene calls are TRBV7-9 and TRBJ2-5, with a possible D match to TRBD2 (6 bases). V was pared by 1 base and J by 2 bases, with 17 bases between. Germline CDR1 reads SEHNR; CDR2 reads FQNEAQ (reference sequence). The CDR3 contains 17 residues. The CDR3 DNA sequence: TGTGCCAGCAGCTTAGGGGGATGGGGGAGGAGGCAAGAGACCCAGTACTTC. Its translation: CASSLGGWGRRQETQYF.

This chain connects TRBV12-3 or TRBV12-4 to TRBJ2-5; TRBD2 matches at 8 bases. The J call may be wrong; the DNA end is better matched by TRBJ2-1. The CDR3 sequence is 13 residues long. CDR3 region: CASRGAGVGEQFF. The CDR3, as DNA: TGTGCCAGCAGGGGAGCGGGAGTGGGTGAGCAGTTCTTC.

The chain has TRBV15 and TRBJ1-4; TRBD1 is a possible D gene (5 bases). Per germline, CDR1 LNHNV and CDR2 YYDKDF (reference sequence). The ends were cut back, 0 bases at V and 5 bases at J, with 10 bases in the middle. The CDR3 is 15 residues long. The CDR3 bases are TGTGCCACCAGCAGAGATTTGGGGCAGAATGAAAAACTGTTTTTT. Protein sequence: CATSRDLGQNEKLFF.

This clonotype was counted many times. The rearrangement joins TRBV7-2 to TRBJ2-1; TRBD2 aligns across 7 bases. The CDR3 consists of 15 residues. Germline V gene lookup returns CDR1 SGHTA and CDR2 FQGNSA. V lost 5 bases, J lost 4 bases, and 8 bases stayed unmatched. CDR3 loop: CASSLDASGYNEQFF. CDR3 sequence (DNA): TGTGCCAGCAGCCTAGACGCTAGCGGATACAATGAGCAGTTCTTC.